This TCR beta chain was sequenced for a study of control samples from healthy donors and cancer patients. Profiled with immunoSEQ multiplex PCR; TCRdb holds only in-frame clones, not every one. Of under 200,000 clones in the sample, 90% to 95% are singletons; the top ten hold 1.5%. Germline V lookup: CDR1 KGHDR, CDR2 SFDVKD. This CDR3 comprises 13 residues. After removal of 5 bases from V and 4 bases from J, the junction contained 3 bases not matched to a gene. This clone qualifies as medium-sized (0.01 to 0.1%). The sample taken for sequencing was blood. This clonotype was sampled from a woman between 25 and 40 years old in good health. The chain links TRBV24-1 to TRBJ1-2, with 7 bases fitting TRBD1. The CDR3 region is CATSARDSYGYTF. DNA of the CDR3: TGTGCCACCAGTGCCCGGGACAGCTATGGCTACACCTTC.